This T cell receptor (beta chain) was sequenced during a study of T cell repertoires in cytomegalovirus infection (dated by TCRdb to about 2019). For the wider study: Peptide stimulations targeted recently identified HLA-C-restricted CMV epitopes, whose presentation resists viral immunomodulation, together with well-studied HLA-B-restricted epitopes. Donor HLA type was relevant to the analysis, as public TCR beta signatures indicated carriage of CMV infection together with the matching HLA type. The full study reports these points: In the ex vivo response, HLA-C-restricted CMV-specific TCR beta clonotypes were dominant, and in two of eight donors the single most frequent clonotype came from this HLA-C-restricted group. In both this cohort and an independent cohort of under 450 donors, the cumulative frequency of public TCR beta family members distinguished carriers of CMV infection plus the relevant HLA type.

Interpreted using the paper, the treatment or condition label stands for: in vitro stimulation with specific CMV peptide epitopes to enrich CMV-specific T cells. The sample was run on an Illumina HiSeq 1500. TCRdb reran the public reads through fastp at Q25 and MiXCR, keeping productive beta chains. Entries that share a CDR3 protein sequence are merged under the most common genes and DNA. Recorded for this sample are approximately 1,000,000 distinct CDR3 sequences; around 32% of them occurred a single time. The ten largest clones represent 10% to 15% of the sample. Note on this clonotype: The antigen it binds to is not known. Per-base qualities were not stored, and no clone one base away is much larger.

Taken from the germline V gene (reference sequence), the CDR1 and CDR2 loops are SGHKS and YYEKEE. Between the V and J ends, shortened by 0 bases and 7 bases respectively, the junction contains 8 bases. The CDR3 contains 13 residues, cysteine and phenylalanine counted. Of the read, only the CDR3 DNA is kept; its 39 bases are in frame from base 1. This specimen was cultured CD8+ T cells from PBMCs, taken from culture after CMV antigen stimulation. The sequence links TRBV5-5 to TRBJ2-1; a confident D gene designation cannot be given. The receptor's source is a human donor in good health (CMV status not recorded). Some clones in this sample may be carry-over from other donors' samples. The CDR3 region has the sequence CASSLVSMNEQFF. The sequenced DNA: TGTGCCAGCAGCTTGGTCAGCATGAATGAGCAGTTCTTC.